The clone carrying this T cell receptor (beta chain) has a handful of counts. The record originates from a study of blood T cell repertoires in COVID-19. Overall study context: COVID-19 samples collected from the United States, Italy and Spain covered acute and convalescent phases. From T cells, B-cell-depleted T cells, or PBMCs came the material, which was cDNA or gDNA.

There are 15 residues in the CDR3. Per the germline V gene, CDR1 is SGHTA and CDR2 is FQGNSA. V gave up 3 bases and J gave up 8 bases; unmatched junction bases: 9. Methods used by the authors: Reference gene primers were amplified, and this amplification served to estimate nucleated cell counts. TCRdb's table, derived via immunoSEQ multiplex PCR, lists solely in-frame clones and lacks some. V and J calls and clone size are copied from that table; D and trimming were computed from the DNA. The profile shows roughly 62,000 clones, approximately 80% of them singletons. This receptor was identified in a man between 60 and 75 years old with acute or convalescent COVID-19. This rearrangement joins TRBV7-2 to TRBJ1-4, with TRBD1 identical over 7 bases. The sequenced sample was peripheral blood. The CDR3, as DNA: TGTGCCAGCAGCTTCGAACAGGGGTTGGGCGAAAAACTGTTTTTT. It yields the protein CASSFEQGLGEKLFF.